The 11 T cell receptor beta chains presented below share a single source sample, sequenced in a study of CD8 T cells in ankylosing spondylitis. Study findings and constraints: Seemingly characteristic of ankylosing spondylitis blood was a TCR beta motif consisting of 7 or 8 highly homologous variants.

Antigens of these TCRs are unknown. Using its own MiXCR run on the 5' RACE reads, TCRdb lists one record per CDR3 protein. The sample lists about 340,000 distinct CDR3 sequences, under 8.5% seen once, with approximately 14% in the top ten. Sequences were obtained from blood, either unsorted or a sorted T cell fraction (not recorded which). These receptors all come from a male donor with ankylosing spondylitis.

This clonotype has a count of ten or more. V usage is TRBV7-9 and J usage is TRBJ1-4; D ambiguous. The CDR3 loop spans 13 amino acids. Germline V gives CDR1 SEHNR, CDR2 FQNEAQ (reference sequence). Trimming removed 3 bases at V and 8 bases at J, with 10 bases between. CDR3 residues: CASSFSGREKLFF. The CDR3 coding sequence is TGTGCCAGCAGCTTCTCGGGTAGGGAAAAACTGTTTTTT.

This clonotype came up many times. The chain is built from TRBV10-3 and TRBJ2-1; 10 bases line up with TRBD2. Trimming at V came to 6 bases and at J to 5 bases, leaving 13 bases not matched to a gene. The CDR3 spans 17 residues. Germline-derived CDR1 and CDR2 are ENHRY and SYGVKD. DNA for the CDR3: TGTGCCATCAGCGGACTAGCGGATTCAAAGAGGGACAATGAGCAGTTCTTC. This encodes CAISGLADSKRDNEQFF.

This clonotype was counted only a few times. The chain is built from TRBV15 and TRBJ1-5; no clear D. Germline V gene data show CDR1 as LNHNV and CDR2 as YYDKDF (reference sequence). The CDR3 sequence is 12 residues long. Trimming cost V 2 bases and J 3 bases, with 2 bases left between them. CDR3 residues: CATSRYNQPQHF. DNA for the CDR3: TGTGCCACCAGCAGATACAATCAGCCCCAGCATTTT.

This clonotype was detected a few times. CDR3: CASGLFSGGNEKLFF. Written as DNA, the CDR3 is TGTGCCAGCGGATTATTCTCCGGAGGAAATGAAAAACTGTTTTTT. The chain couples TRBV5-6 to TRBJ1-4; unclear D gene. From germline, CDR1 is SGHDT and CDR2 YYEEEE. This CDR3 spans 15 amino acids. The V end was cut by 7 bases, the J end by 5 bases, with 18 bases between. Full variable domain (rest looked up from reference TRBV5-6 and TRBJ1-4): DAGVTQSPTHLIKTRGQQVTLRCSPKSGHDTVSWYQQALGQGPQFIFQYYEEEERQRGNFPDRFSGHQFPNYSSELNVNALLLGDSALYLCASGLFSGGNEKLFFGSGTQLSVL.

This clonotype was seen repeatedly, ten times or more. The gene calls are TRBV7-9 and TRBJ2-2; D ambiguous. CDR3 length: 12 residues. Germline CDR1 reads SEHNR; CDR2 reads FQNEAQ (reference sequence). Trimming took off 5 bases at V and 8 bases at J, with 9 bases between the two ends. CDR3 sequence (DNA): TGTGCCAGCAGCGCCCCGTTGGGGGAGCTGTTTTTT. It codes for CASSAPLGELFF.

At least ten counts were recorded for this clonotype. The chain is built from TRBV5-1 and TRBJ2-2; D is unresolved. Germline V gives CDR1 SGHRS, CDR2 YFSETQ. The germline V and J ends were trimmed by 4 bases and 2 bases, with 9 bases remaining between them. The CDR3 runs 14 residues. CDR3 sequence: CASSTRGNTGELFF. In nucleotides, the CDR3 is TGCGCCAGCAGCACCCGAGGTAACACCGGGGAGCTGTTTTTT. The whole variable domain, filled in from reference TRBV5-1 and TRBJ2-2, reads KAGVTQTPRYLIKTRGQQVTLSCSPISGHRSVSWYQQTPGQGLQFLFEYFSETQRNKGNFPGRFSGRQFSNSRSEMNVSTLELGDSALYLCASSTRGNTGELFFGEGSRLTVL.

This clonotype was observed a handful of times. CDR3 residues: CSARDLGAQETQYF. For the CDR3, the DNA is TGCAGTGCTAGAGATTTAGGGGCTCAAGAGACCCAGTACTTC. This sequence joins TRBV20-1 and TRBJ2-5, with D maybe TRBD1 (5 bases). V was cut by 0 bases and J by 2 bases, with 10 bases left in between. Per germline, CDR1 DFQATT and CDR2 SNEGSKA (reference sequence). The CDR3 sequence is 14 residues long.

The rearrangement joins TRBV7-9 to TRBJ2-7; possible D gene TRBD2, 6 bases. Germline V gene data show CDR1 as SEHNR and CDR2 as FQNEAQ (reference sequence). The CDR3 runs 14 residues. Trimming cost V 5 bases and J 0 bases, with 11 bases left between them. The CDR3: CASSPGTHSYEQYF. CDR3 nucleotide sequence: TGTGCCAGCAGCCCCGGGACTCACTCCTACGAGCAGTACTTC.

This clonotype appeared many times. This rearrangement joins TRBV20-1 to TRBJ2-7, with D possibly matching TRBD1 (5 bases). The germline V gene has CDR1 DFQATT and CDR2 SNEGSKA (reference sequence). The CDR3 is 13 amino acids. Trimming cost V 7 bases and J 1 base, with 14 bases left between them. CDR3 sequence (DNA): TGCAGTGTTCTTGGGGCGGATTCCTACGAGCAGTACTTC. Amino acid sequence: CSVLGADSYEQYF.

Ten or more counts support this clonotype. The rearrangement links TRBV12-3 or TRBV12-4 to TRBJ2-2, with D tentatively TRBD1 (7 bases). CDR3 length equals 16 residues. Between the trimmed V and J ends, which lost 3 bases and 6 bases, there was a span of 17 bases. The CDR3 coding sequence is TGTGCCAGCAGTTTCGATGCAGGGGGGAGGTCCGGGGAGCTGTTTTTT. Its protein is CASSFDAGGRSGELFF.

This clonotype showed up many times. The V and J genes are TRBV12-3 or TRBV12-4 and TRBJ2-7, with a weak D call TRBD2 (5 bases). Trimming removed 5 bases at V and 3 bases at J, with 11 bases between. CDR3 size: 13 residues. CDR3 bases: TGTGCCAGCAGTCAAGCGGCCCGCTACGAGCAGTACTTC. It translates to CASSQAARYEQYF.